What follows describes a single TCR beta chain. Its antigen remains unidentified. No base qualities exist here, and no much larger clone lies one base off it. This specimen comes from a study of shared clonotypes between healthy human individuals (dated by TCRdb to the early 2020s). Broadly, across the study: Two women and a few men aged 18 to 49 years were included in the cohort. For each donor, CD4 naive and CD4 memory were each given three plates, CD8 naive was given two plates, and CD8 memory was given one plate. Blood TCR repertoires of a handful of healthy adults were deeply sequenced to estimate repertoire size and the extent of clonotype sharing between individuals. To increase sequencing depth and limit assay-specific biases, TCR repertoire library preparation and sequencing were carried out by different laboratories using diverse techniques. Leukapheresis yielded between about 0.9 and 8.9 billion PBMCs per donor.

Results the study describes overall, beyond this receptor: Compared with non-shared clonotypes, clonotypes shared by all four sorted-subset donors had higher generation probabilities. Approximately 5% of naive CD4, 3.5% of naive CD8, 2.3% of memory CD4, and about 0.4% of memory CD8 clonotypes were shared across several donors. Based on pairwise subsampling, the degree of clonotype sharing among donors was expected to be affected by sequencing depth. The small number of donors limited the genetic and exposure-history diversity represented. Incomplete sequencing was indicated by rarefaction of sorted-subset datasets, despite the large sequencing depth. Sampling was restricted to blood, and TCR repertoires in tissue are likely to differ from TCR repertoires in blood. Naive subsets generally had larger estimated clonotype richness than memory subsets.

The donors were healthy, HIV-negative adults with no recently reported acute infections or vaccinations. Every donor was a Caucasian adult residing in Nashville, Tennessee, USA. CD4+ T cells were enriched by magnetic negative selection, after which naive cells were positively selected on CD45RA and the negative fraction was taken as the memory subset. After blood collection by leukapheresis, PBMCs were isolated using Ficoll-Histopaque density gradient centrifugation and then cryopreserved in the vapor phase of liquid nitrogen. Purity and quantity of every magnetically sorted T cell population were checked by analytical flow cytometry. From each sorted fraction, genomic DNA was isolated and quantified by UV absorbance on a Nanodrop 2000c. Via the germline V gene (reference sequence), CDR1 is MNHEY and CDR2 SMNVEV. V gives up 5 bases and J gives up 6 bases, and the segment between their germline ends measures 7 bases. Taken from cysteine to phenylalanine, the CDR3 has 11 residues. The entry retains the CDR3 DNA only, 33 bases that are in frame from base 1.

TCR CDR3 regions were amplified from genomic DNA by multiplex PCR using the deep immunoSEQ assay. For each cell subset, the extracted genomic DNA was distributed evenly across all wells of several immunoSEQ 96-well plates, and each plate served as one replicate. For sorted subsets, about 200 ng genomic DNA, equal to 25,000 to 35,000 T cell genomes, was loaded into each replicate PCR. Purified libraries were quantified with a Qubit 3.0 fluorometer, sized on a Bioanalyzer 2100, and re-quantified with the KAPA Library Quantification kit. Every immunoSEQ 96-well plate was sequenced on a dedicated single-read 150-cycle Illumina NextSeq 550 flow cell. The study's processing was this. Because only junctional sequences without quality scores were contained in the immunoSEQ output, filtering matching that applied to full-length reads could not be performed. To assign V/J genes and CDR3, sequences were annotated against IMGT germline references using PyIR, a Python wrapper for IgBLAST v1.9. Reads with weak V/J assignments (E-value above 1e-6), missing CDR3, stop codons, out-of-frame junctions, or ambiguous translated residues were removed. V3J clonotypes were defined by identical inferred V gene, J gene, and CDR3 amino acid sequence. To compute the percentage overlap between repertoires, the number of shared unique clonotypes was divided by the size of the smaller repertoire. Richness of each repertoire was evaluated using RTK rarefaction, the Chao1 estimator, and Recon v2.1 estimates of unobserved clonotypes. For all TCRbeta clonotypes obtained by the gDNA method from a few donors, generation probabilities were computed with OLGA. Sourced from immuneACCESS, this table was stored by TCRdb with only in-frame sequences that have V and J called. A share of the clones is absent; for the studies checked, an unresolved V gene accounts for under half, and the remainder has no known explanation. Clonal size and the V and J genes are those of that table, whereas D and trimming came from the DNA. This sample lists 850,000 to 1,100,000 clones; about 80% were detected once. The top ten clonotypes cover roughly 0.82% of the sample.

This receptor chain uses TRBV27 and TRBJ1-1; there is no confident call for the D gene. Sequenced sample: memory CD4+ T cells from PBMCs. The cell subset or site label of this sample denotes: CD45RA-negative fraction. The origin of this receptor is a young man in good health. Some clones in this sample may be carry-over from other donors' samples. The CDR3 protein sequence reads: CASSPRPEAFF. The bases are TGTGCCAGCAGTCCCCGTCCTGAAGCTTTCTTT.